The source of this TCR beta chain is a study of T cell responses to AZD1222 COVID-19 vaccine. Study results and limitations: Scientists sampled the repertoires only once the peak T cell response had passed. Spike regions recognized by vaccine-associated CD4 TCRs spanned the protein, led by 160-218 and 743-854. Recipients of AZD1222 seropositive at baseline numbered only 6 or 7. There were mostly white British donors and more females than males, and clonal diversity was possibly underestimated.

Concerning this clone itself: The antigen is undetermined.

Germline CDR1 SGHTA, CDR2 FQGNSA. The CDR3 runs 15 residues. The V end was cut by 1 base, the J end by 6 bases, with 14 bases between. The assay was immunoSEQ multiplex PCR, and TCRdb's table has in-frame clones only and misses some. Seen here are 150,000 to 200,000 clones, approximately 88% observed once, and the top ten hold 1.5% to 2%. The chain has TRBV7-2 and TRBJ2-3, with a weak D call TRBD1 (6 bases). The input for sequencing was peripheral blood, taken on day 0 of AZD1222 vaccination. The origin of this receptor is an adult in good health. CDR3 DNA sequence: TGTGCCAGCAGCTTAGTCAGGGGTCCCTTCGATACGCAGTATTTT. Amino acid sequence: CASSLVRGPFDTQYF.